This T cell receptor (beta chain) came from a study of blood T cell repertoires in COVID-19. Overall study: Donors in the United States, Italy and Spain gave samples during acute or convalescent COVID-19.

Deletions cut 6 bases from V and 8 bases from J, with 11 bases between. This CDR3 region has 12 residues. Germline V CDR1 and CDR2: MNHEY, SVGAGI. The data were produced by immunoSEQ multiplex PCR, yet TCRdb's version contains in-frame clones alone and is incomplete. The table lists roughly 220,000 clones, roughly four fifths of them singletons, with roughly 8.2% in the top ten. This clonotype was obtained from a woman aged 80 or older with COVID-19, enrolled during active disease. The sample taken for sequencing was peripheral blood. The rearrangement links TRBV6-5 to TRBJ1-5; D gene unclear. The CDR3 sequence is CASSLPREPQHF. DNA for the CDR3: TGTGCCAGCAGCCTCCCCCGGGAGCCCCAGCATTTT.